This record concerns one T cell receptor beta chain sequence. This table comes from immunoSEQ multiplex PCR, and its TCRdb copy is limited to in-frame clones, with some not included. Here the sample spans 55,000 to 70,000 clones, 70% to 90% being singletons. This sample stems from a study of T cell changes during pregnancy in multiple sclerosis. The germline V gene has CDR1 MNHNS and CDR2 SASEGT. The CDR3 loop spans 13 amino acids. V lost 4 bases to trimming and J lost 5 bases, with 6 bases between them. The TCR sequence derives from a female donor with multiple sclerosis, enrolled in a pregnancy study. This rearrangement joins TRBV6-1 to TRBJ1-6; D gene unclear. This sample comprised peripheral blood, obtained after pregnancy. The CDR3 protein is CASSATNNSPLHF. The CDR3 DNA reads as TGTGCCAGCAGTGCGACTAATAATTCACCCCTCCACTTT.